This T cell receptor (beta chain) was obtained from a study of OX40 agonist ivuxolimab in advanced cancers. Findings of the study overall: At 0.1 to 3.0 mg/kg, clonal expansion of CD4+ and CD8+ blood T cells had occurred by week 6.

Trimming cost V 2 bases and J 2 bases; bases outside gene matches: 5. The CDR3 runs to 15 residues. The germline V gene encodes CDR1 KGHSH and CDR2 LQKENI. TCRdb's copy holds only in-frame clones and misses some; the assay was immunoSEQ multiplex PCR. This sample carries about 90,000 clones, 75% to 95% of them seen once, and the ten largest clones take around 1.5%. In the case of this clone: Antigen specificity is unknown.

The TCR sequence derives from an adult with an advanced solid tumor such as melanoma, head and neck, liver or kidney cancer. Specimen: CD4+ or CD8+ T cells sorted from blood, collected in a trial of the OX40 agonist ivuxolimab. The rearrangement links TRBV18 to TRBJ1-2, with TRBD1 matching over 7 bases. The CDR3 coding sequence is TGTGCCAGCTCACCAGACAGGGCTTTAAACTATGGCTACACCTTC. The encoded protein is CASSPDRALNYGYTF.